This TCR beta chain emerged from a study of blood T cells in healthy people across ages. Combining a sample-barcoded 5' primer with a J-beta primer mix, a second PCR ran for about 7 to 11 cycles. TCRdb ran MiXCR on the 5' RACE reads and lists one entry per CDR3 protein. The table records 500,000 to 650,000 distinct CDR3 sequences, about a quarter of them present only once. The same sample was also studied in work on T cells of mothers and their children. As reported in that work: Mothers and children who were related shared slightly more overlap than unrelated pairs, but not significantly more. The search for persistent microchimeric T cell clones detected none.

Sample: blood. This receptor was identified in a boy between 2 and 10 years old in good health.

CDR3 sequence reads: CASSLDPGTSGGNTDTQYF. The DNA for the CDR3 is TGTGCCAGCAGCTTAGACCCGGGGACTAGCGGGGGGAACACAGATACGCAGTATTTT. The genes are TRBV11-2 and TRBJ2-3, with 15 positions matching TRBD2. Germline V gene sequence: CDR1 SGHAT, CDR2 FQNNGV. CDR3 size: 19 residues. The junction had 6 bases not matched to a gene; V was cut back by 0 bases and J by 2 bases.